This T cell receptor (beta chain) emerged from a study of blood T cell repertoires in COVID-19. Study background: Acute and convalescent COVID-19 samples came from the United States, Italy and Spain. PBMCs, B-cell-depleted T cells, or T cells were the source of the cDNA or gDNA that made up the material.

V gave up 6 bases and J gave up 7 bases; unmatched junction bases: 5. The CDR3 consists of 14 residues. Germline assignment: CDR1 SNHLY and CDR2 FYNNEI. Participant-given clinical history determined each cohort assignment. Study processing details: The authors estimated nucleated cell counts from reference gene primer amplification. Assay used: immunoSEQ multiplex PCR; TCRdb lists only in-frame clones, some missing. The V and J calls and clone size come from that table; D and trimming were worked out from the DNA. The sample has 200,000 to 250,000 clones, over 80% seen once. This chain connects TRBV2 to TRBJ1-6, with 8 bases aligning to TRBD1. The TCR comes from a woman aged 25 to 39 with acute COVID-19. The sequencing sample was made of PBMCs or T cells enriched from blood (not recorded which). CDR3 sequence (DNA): TGTGCCAGCAGGACCAGACAGGGGAATTCACCCCTCCACTTT. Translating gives CASRTRQGNSPLHF.